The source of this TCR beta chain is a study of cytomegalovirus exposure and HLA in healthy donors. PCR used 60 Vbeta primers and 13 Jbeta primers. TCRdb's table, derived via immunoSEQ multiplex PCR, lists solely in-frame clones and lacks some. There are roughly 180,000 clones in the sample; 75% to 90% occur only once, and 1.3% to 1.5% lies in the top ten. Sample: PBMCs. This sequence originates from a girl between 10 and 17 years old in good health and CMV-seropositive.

The CDR3 here is CASSLSGLSFAGGYTF. The CDR3 DNA follows: TGTGCCAGCAGTCTCTCGGGACTTTCCTTCGCGGGCGGCTACACCTTC. The chain couples TRBV27 to TRBJ1-2, with D maybe TRBD1 (5 bases). V gave up 5 bases and J gave up 8 bases, with 24 bases separating them. The CDR3 is made up of 16 amino acids. CDR1 is MNHEY and CDR2 is SMNVEV in the germline V gene (reference sequence).